The subject of this entry is one T cell receptor beta chain. Its matching antigen is unknown. This entry comes from a study of regulatory T cells. Study observations and caveats: Regulatory T cells showed the strongest V-J pair restriction and V/J gene skewing among patient repertoires. In CD3G-deficient patients, conventional CD4+ T cells were enriched for hydrophobic CDR3 residues at positions 6 and 7.

Two CD3G-deficient patients had more severe autoimmunity; all had some. Patients, 2 to 39 years old, had expanded memory T-cell proportions. Regulatory (CD25-high CD127-low) and conventional (CD25-low CD127-high) CD4+ T cells were sorted separately. The PCR used 52 TRBV and 13 TRBJ primers. Sequenced by immunoSEQ multiplex PCR; TCRdb stores in-frame clones only, minus some. The sample lists roughly 30,000 clones; 85% to 95% were seen once. After removal of 4 bases from V and 5 bases from J, the junction contained 5 bases not matched to a gene. Germline loops: CDR1 SGHRS, CDR2 YFSETQ. The CDR3 has 14 residues.

Sample: conventional CD4+ T cells sorted from blood. The V gene is TRBV5-1, the J gene TRBJ2-1; TRBD2 aligns across 8 bases. The sequence was obtained from a person aged 18 to 30 with CD3G deficiency. The CDR3 region is CASSRGGPHNEQFF. The CDR3 DNA sequence: TGCGCCAGCAGCCGGGGGGGGCCCCACAATGAGCAGTTCTTC.